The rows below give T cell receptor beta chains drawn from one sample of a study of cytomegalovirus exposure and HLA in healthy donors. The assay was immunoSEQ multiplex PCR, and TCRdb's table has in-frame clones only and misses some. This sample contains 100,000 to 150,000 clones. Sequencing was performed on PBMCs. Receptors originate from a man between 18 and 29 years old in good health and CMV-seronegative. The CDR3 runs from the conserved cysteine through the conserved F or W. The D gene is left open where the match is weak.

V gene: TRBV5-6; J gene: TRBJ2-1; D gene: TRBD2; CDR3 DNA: TGTGCCAGCAGCGCCGCACTAGCGGGTTTTCCAAATGAGCAGTTCTTC; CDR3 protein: CASSAALAGFPNEQFF
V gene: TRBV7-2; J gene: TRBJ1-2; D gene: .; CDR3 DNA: TGTGCCAGCAGCTTAGCGGGGGGGGCGGCTAGAAAGAACTATGGCTACACCTTC; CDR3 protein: CASSLAGGAARKNYGYTF
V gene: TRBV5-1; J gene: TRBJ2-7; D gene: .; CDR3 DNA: TGCGCCAGCAGCTTGGCCGGAAGGGGTTCAGACGAGCAGTACTTC; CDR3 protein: CASSLAGRGSDEQYF
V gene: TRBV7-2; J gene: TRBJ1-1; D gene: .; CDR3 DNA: TGTGCCAGCAGCCATCCGGGGGCTGAAGCTTTCTTT; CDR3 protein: CASSHPGAEAFF
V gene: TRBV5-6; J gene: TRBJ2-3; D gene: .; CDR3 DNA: TGTGCCAGCAGCTCTGGGACAACCATCGGGCGTACGCAGTATTTT; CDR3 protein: CASSSGTTIGRTQYF
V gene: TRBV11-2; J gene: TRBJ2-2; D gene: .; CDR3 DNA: TGTGCCAGCAGCGCCTTGACAGGTTTCATAGGGGAGCTGTTTTTT; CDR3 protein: CASSALTGFIGELFF
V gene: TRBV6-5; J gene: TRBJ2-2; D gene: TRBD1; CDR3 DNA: TGTGCCAGCAGTTACTCGGGACAGGGGCCCGGGGAGCTGTTTTTT; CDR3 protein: CASSYSGQGPGELFF
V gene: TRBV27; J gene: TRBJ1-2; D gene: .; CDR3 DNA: TGTGCCAGCAGTTTAGCAGGGGCTAACTATGGCTACACCTTC; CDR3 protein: CASSLAGANYGYTF
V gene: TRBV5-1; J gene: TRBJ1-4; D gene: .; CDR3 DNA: TGCGCCAGCAGCTTGGCCATAGGGGCGGCTGAAAAACTGTTTTTT; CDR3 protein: CASSLAIGAAEKLFF
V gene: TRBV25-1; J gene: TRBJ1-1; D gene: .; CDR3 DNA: TGTGCCAGCAGTGAATCAGCTGAAGCTTTCTTT; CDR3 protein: CASSESAEAFF
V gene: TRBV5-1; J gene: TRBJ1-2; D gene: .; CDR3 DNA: TGCGCCAGCAGCTTGGGTACACAGGGCGACGGCTACACCTTC; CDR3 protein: CASSLGTQGDGYTF
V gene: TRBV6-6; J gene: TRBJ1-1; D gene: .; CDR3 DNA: TGTGCCAGCAGTAATGGCAGGGGAAACACTGAAGCTTTCTTT; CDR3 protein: CASSNGRGNTEAFF
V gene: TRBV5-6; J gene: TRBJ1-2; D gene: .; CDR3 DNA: TGTGCCAGCAGCGGAAGGGGAAACTATGGCTACACCTTC; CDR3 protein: CASSGRGNYGYTF
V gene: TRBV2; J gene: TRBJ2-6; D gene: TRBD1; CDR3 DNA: TGTGCCAGCAGTGAAACCCGGGACAGTTCAGGGGCCAACGTCCTGACTTTC; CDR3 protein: CASSETRDSSGANVLTF